The text below deals with one TCR beta chain. The sample belongs to a study of blood T cell repertoires in COVID-19. Study details: Samples taken during acute and convalescent COVID-19 were collected in the United States, Italy and Spain. PBMCs, B-cell-depleted T cells, or T cells were the source of the cDNA or gDNA that made up the material.

Original analysis: Amplification of reference gene primers was used by the study to estimate nucleated cell counts. TCRdb's table, derived via immunoSEQ multiplex PCR, lists solely in-frame clones and lacks some. D and trimming come from the DNA, and the V and J calls and clone size come from that table. The sample has about 72,000 clones, under 90% seen once. This CDR3 region has 13 residues. Germline V gene data show CDR1 as ENHRY and CDR2 as SYGVKD. V was pared by 2 bases and J by 4 bases, with 8 bases between. Sequenced input: peripheral blood. V usage is TRBV10-3 and J usage is TRBJ1-2, with D unclear. The TCR comes from a man in his 70s with active or convalescent COVID-19. The CDR3 nucleotides are TGTGCCATCAGTGAGAAGGGAGGCTATGGCTACACCTTC. The encoded protein is CAISEKGGYGYTF.